This is a list of T cell receptor beta chains from one sample in a study of shared T cell receptors in the human thymus. Generated by immunoSEQ multiplex PCR, the TCRdb table keeps only in-frame clones and is missing some. The table records about 540,000 clones, roughly 74% of them present only once. In addition, the sample was reused for a study of human thymus T cells.

Sequencing was carried out using thymocytes. The receptors come from a boy in the first two years of life with a congenital heart defect. Each CDR3 is given without its conserved first and last residue.

TRBJ1-5 TRBV28 ASSLQGSAQPQH
TRBJ2-3 TRBV20-1 SLRSTDTQY
TRBJ2-7 TRBV9 AAHSPGLVKVSHGEQY
TRBJ2-7 TRBV5-1 ASSLDGRGPGGTYEQY
TRBJ2-1 TRBV28 ASSTREYEQF
TRBJ2-1 TRBV19 ASSIGKREGRGNEQF
TRBJ2-3 TRBV7-9 ASSLVNGESPDTQY
TRBJ2-1 TRBV4-3 ASSQSGHSGGDNEQF
TRBJ2-1 TRBV27 ASSLRRDLPYNEQF
TRBJ1-1 TRBV5-4 ASSLASGNTEAF
TRBJ1-2 TRBV5-6 ASSLPGVDRGGYT
TRBJ2-1 TRBV27 ASSLNGTSGSWNNEQF
TRBJ2-5 TRBV2 ASSGPITQETQY
TRBJ1-5 TRBV19 ASSPQGRNQPQH
TRBJ1-1 TRBV30 AWSERGPAF
TRBJ2-5 TRBV14 ASSPRASRETQY
TRBJ2-1 TRBV9 ASSAPSGGEQF
TRBJ2-1 TRBV5-6 ASSLRSEQF
TRBJ2-1 TRBV29-1 SVPDRQGFI
TRBJ2-3 TRBV6-4 GEWGTDTQY
TRBJ2-7 TRBV7-7 ASSLGGSNEQY
TRBJ2-7 TRBV7-9 ASSWDSPPEQY
TRBJ1-5 TRBV19 ASSIDRGGVGQPQH
TRBJ1-1 TRBV4-3 ASSQKQQENTEAF
TRBJ2-3 TRBV14 ASSQGGLAGDETDTQY
TRBJ1-5 TRBV28 ASSFRQGGYVNQPQH
TRBJ2-3 TRBV4-1 ASSQEPEGGRYYSTDTQY
TRBJ1-1 TRBV5-4 ASSQGQENTEAF
TRBJ1-1 TRBV4-1 ASSQEPLAGGDTEAF
TRBJ1-2 TRBV5-6 ASSPIRGEGDYGYT
TRBJ2-1 TRBV5-6 ASSLWARSGQF
TRBJ1-1 TRBV4-3 ASSQWTGNTEAF
TRBJ1-4 TRBV27 ASSQRGREKLF
TRBJ2-7 TRBV15 ATSRSYRAEQY
TRBJ2-7 TRBV7-9 ASSPPGQGYEQY
TRBJ1-5 TRBV19 ASTLGEGGEPQH
TRBJ2-7 TRBV27 ASSSLGQSSYEQY
TRBJ2-2 TRBV4-2 ASSPRTWGLATTGELF
TRBJ2-1 TRBV27 ASSSPGTSMNEQF
TRBJ1-2 TRBV12-5 ASGFLVRDRPMFVDGYT
TRBJ1-5 TRBV6-6 ASSYSMSNQPQH
TRBJ2-1 TRBV4-3 ASSRGLAGQNEQF
TRBJ1-1 TRBV14 ASSQRLGEVNTEAF
TRBJ1-1 TRBV6-1 ASTAANTEAF
TRBJ2-1 TRBV7-8 ASSLEGLAGEGSYNEQF
TRBJ2-7 TRBV27 ASSLTRRTGRTYEQY
TRBJ2-4 TRBV28 ASSLIRPIGVGRGVNIQY
TRBJ2-5 TRBV6-6 ASSHRGRWETQY
TRBJ1-2 TRBV19 ASNQGGVRYT
TRBJ2-4 TRBV6-4 ASSAGTGIQY
TRBJ2-1 TRBV14 ASSQDPIILREQF
TRBJ2-7 TRBV27 ASSLALVAGGSYEQY
TRBJ2-7 TRBV5-1 ASTGQGYEQY
TRBJ2-3 TRBV21-1 ARKKVGEGDTQY
TRBJ2-5 TRBV15 ATSKERRVATSGWKTQY
TRBJ1-3 TRBV27 ASSYTGGSGNTIY
TRBJ2-1 TRBV4-3 ASSLHLDRGNHEQF
TRBJ2-7 TRBV5-4 ASSFTLHPDRGYYEQY
TRBJ2-7 TRBV4-2 ASSQEARLAGVDEQY